One sample yielded the 3 T cell receptor beta chains listed below, sequenced in a study of PD-L1 blockade in urothelial cancer. Measured with immunoSEQ multiplex PCR; TCRdb has only the in-frame clones, and not every one. The data contain roughly 16,000 clones, approximately 89% of them singletons. The sample's time point: pretreatment peripheral blood. Sequences were derived from PBMCs, sampled around atezolizumab (anti-PD-L1) treatment. The receptors were sampled from a man in his 70s with urothelial cancer.

This clone was observed a handful of times. Here the CDR3 reads CASSPPGGGGLYTF. CDR3 nucleotides: TGTGCCAGCAGCCCCCCCGGGGGGGGAGGGCTCTACACCTTC. The rearrangement uses TRBV7-9 and TRBJ1-2, with a possible D match to TRBD1 (5 bases). Germline V gene lookup returns CDR1 SEHNR and CDR2 FQNEAQ (reference sequence). Trimming removed 5 bases at V and 10 bases at J, with 20 bases between. The CDR3 consists of 14 residues.

This chain links TRBV27 with TRBJ2-7, with TRBD1 identical over 7 bases. Per germline, CDR1 MNHEY and CDR2 SMNVEV (reference sequence). The CDR3 length is 15 residues. Germline trimming cut 3 bases from V and 2 bases from J; bases unmatched to any gene: 7. The CDR3 sequence is CASSLKQGMTYEQYF. The CDR3 nucleotides are TGTGCCAGCAGTTTGAAACAGGGGATGACCTACGAGCAGTACTTC.

The CDR3 sequence is CASSSLTGGDYEQYF. The CDR3, as DNA: TGCGCCAGCAGCTCCTTGACAGGGGGGGACTACGAGCAGTACTTC. The chain couples TRBV5-1 to TRBJ2-5; 9 nucleotides agree with TRBD1. The DNA matches TRBJ2-7 better at its end, which makes the J call doubtful. Germline loops: CDR1 SGHRS, CDR2 YFSETQ. This CDR3 comprises 15 residues.